Listed here are 4 T cell receptor beta chains from one sample, sequenced in a study of blood T cell repertoires in COVID-19. Sequencing used immunoSEQ multiplex PCR; TCRdb keeps in-frame clones, though not all of them. The sample lists 200,000 to 250,000 clones; roughly four fifths were seen once. Sequenced input: peripheral blood. Receptor source: a woman aged 40 to 50 with acute or convalescent COVID-19.

This chain links TRBV29-1 with TRBJ1-5, with D possibly TRBD1 on 5 matching bases. Trimming took off 0 bases at V and 7 bases at J, with 10 bases between the two ends. This CDR3 is 13 amino acids long. The germline V gene encodes CDR1 SQVTM and CDR2 ANQGSEA. In DNA form, the CDR3 reads TGCAGCGTTGAAGAACAGGCCGGGCAGCCCCAGCATTTT. It codes for CSVEEQAGQPQHF.

V gene TRBV6-5 combines with J gene TRBJ1-1; D unresolved. V was shortened by 6 bases and J by 4 bases, with 12 bases between the two germline ends. This CDR3 comprises 13 residues. Germline V gene sequence: CDR1 MNHEY, CDR2 SVGAGI. As DNA, the CDR3 is TGTGCCAGCAGCGCATCCTCGGGCACTGAAGCTTTCTTT. Amino acids: CASSASSGTEAFF.

The chain carries TRBV18 and TRBJ2-5; maybe TRBD2 (6 bases). Germline CDR1 is KGHSH and CDR2 is LQKENI. Trimming took off 3 bases at V and 5 bases at J, with 19 bases between the two ends. CDR3 length: 16 amino acids. The CDR3 loop is CASSPSPGELRETQYF. Written as DNA, the CDR3 is TGTGCCAGCTCACCCTCGCCGGGAGAGTTGCGGGAGACCCAGTACTTC.

V is TRBV24-1 and J is TRBJ2-3; 8 bases are shared with TRBD1. Germline trimming cut 7 bases from V and 1 base from J; bases unmatched to any gene: 3. Germline V gene sequence: CDR1 KGHDR, CDR2 SFDVKD. CDR3 size: 14 residues. CDR3 nucleotide sequence: TGTGCCACCAGACCGACAGGGGGCACAGATACGCAGTATTTT. Encoded protein: CATRPTGGTDTQYF.